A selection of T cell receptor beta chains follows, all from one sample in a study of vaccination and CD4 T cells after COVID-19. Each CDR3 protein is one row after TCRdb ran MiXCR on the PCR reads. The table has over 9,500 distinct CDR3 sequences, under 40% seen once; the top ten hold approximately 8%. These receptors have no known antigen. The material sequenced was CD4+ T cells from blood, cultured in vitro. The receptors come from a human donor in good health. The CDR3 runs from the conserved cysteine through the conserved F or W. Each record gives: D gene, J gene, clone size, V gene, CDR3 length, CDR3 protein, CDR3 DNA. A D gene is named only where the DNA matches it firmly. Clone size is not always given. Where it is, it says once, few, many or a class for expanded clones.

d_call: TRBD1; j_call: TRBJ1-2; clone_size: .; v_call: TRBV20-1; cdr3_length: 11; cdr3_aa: CSAGTGGGYTF; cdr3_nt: TGCAGTGCTGGGACAGGGGGCGGCTACACCTTC
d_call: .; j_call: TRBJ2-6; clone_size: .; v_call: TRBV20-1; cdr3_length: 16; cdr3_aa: CSAPGRLGSGANVLTF; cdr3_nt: TGCAGTGCTCCGGGACGCCTCGGGTCTGGGGCCAACGTCCTGACTTTC
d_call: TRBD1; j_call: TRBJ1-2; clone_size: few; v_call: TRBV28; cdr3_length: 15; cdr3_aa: CASSKTGTANYGYTF; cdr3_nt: TGTGCCAGCAGTAAAACCGGGACAGCCAACTATGGCTACACCTTC
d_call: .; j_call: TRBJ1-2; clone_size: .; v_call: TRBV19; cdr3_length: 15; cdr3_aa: CASTEIAGTRHGYTF; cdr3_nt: TGTGCCAGTACTGAAATAGCCGGGACAAGGCATGGCTACACCTTC
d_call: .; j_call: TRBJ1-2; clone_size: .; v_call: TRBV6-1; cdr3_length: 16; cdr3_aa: CASKLSGGAPSGGLTF; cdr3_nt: TGTGCCAGTAAATTGAGTGGAGGGGCACCGAGTGGAGGACTCACCTTC
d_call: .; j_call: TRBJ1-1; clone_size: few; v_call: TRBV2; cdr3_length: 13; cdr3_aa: CASSGDGNTEAFF; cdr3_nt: TGTGCCAGCAGTGGGGACGGCAACACTGAAGCTTTCTTT
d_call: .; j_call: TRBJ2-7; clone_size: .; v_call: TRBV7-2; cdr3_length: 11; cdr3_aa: CASSDPYEQYF; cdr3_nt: TGTGCCAGCAGCGATCCCTACGAGCAGTACTTC
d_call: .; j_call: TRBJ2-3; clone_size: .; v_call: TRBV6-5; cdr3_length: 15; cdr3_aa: CASSLATGHGGTQYF; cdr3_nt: TGTGCCAGCAGTTTGGCCACAGGGCACGGAGGGACGCAGTATTTT
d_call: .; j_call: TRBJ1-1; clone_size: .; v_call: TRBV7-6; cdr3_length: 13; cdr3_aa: CASSLAGGAEAFF; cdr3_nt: TGTGCCAGCAGCTTAGCAGGGGGGGCTGAAGCTTTCTTT
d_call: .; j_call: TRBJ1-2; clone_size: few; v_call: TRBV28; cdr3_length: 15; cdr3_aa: CGTSTGAWGDYGYTF; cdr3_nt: TGCGGTACCTCAACAGGAGCATGGGGGGACTATGGCTACACCTTC
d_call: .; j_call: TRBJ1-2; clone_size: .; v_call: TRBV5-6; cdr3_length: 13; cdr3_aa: CASSFQGGGGYTF; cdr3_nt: TGTGCCAGCAGCTTTCAAGGGGGTGGAGGCTACACCTTC
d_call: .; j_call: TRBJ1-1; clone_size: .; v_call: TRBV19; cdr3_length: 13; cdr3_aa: CASSIEGNTEAFF; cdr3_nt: TGTGCCAGTAGTATTGAGGGGAACACTGAAGCTTTCTTT
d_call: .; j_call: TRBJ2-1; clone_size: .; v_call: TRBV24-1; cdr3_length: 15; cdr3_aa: CATSDTGALGTEQFF; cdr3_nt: TGTGCCACCAGTGATACCGGAGCCCTAGGTACCGAGCAGTTCTTC
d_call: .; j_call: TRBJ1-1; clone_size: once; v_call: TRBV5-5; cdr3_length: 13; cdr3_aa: CASNAGLDTEAFF; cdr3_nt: TGTGCCAGCAATGCGGGGTTAGACACTGAAGCTTTCTTT
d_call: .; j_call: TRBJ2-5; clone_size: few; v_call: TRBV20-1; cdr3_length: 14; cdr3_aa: CSAEGHGVGKTQYF; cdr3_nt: TGCAGTGCTGAGGGGCATGGTGTGGGAAAGACCCAGTACTTC
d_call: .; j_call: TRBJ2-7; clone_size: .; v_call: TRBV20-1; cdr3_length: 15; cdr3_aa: CSARDPATSSYEQYF; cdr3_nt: TGCAGTGCTAGAGATCCGGCAACGAGCTCCTACGAGCAGTACTTC
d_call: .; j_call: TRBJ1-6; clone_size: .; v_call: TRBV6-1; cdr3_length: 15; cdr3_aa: CASKNRDGFNSPLHF; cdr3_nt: TGTGCCAGCAAAAACCGGGACGGCTTTAATTCACCCCTCCACTTT
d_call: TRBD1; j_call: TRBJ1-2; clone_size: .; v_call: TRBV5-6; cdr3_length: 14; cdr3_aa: CASSQPGTGYGYTF; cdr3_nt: TGTGCCAGCAGCCAACCAGGGACAGGGTATGGCTACACCTTC
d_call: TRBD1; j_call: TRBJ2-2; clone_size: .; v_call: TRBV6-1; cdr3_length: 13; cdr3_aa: CASRDRGIGELFF; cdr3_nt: TGTGCCAGCCGGGACAGGGGTATCGGGGAGCTGTTTTTT
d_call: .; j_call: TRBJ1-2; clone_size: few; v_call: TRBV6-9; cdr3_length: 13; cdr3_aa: CASSPPRSSCYTF; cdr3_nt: TGTGCCAGCAGTCCTCCCCGGTCGTCTTGCTACACCTTC
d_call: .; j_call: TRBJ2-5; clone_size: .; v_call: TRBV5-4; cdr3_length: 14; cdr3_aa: CASSPGRSGETQYF; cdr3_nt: TGTGCCAGCAGCCCGGGTCGATCGGGAGAGACCCAGTACTTC
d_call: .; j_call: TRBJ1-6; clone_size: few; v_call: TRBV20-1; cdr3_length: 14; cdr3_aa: CSVKTGVYNSPLHF; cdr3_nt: TGCAGTGTAAAGACAGGAGTCTATAATTCACCCCTCCACTTT
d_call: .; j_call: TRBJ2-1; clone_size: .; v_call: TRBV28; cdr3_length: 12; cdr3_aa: CASSLNHNEQFF; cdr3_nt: TGTGCCAGCAGTTTAAACCACAATGAGCAGTTCTTC
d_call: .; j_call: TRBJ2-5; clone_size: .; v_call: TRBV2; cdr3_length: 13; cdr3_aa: CASSEPFLETQYF; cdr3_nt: TGTGCCAGCAGTGAGCCCTTCCTGGAGACCCAGTACTTC
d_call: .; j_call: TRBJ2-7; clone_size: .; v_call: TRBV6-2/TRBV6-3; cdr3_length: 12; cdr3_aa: CASSYIGYEQYF; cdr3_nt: TGTGCCAGCAGTTACATTGGGTACGAGCAGTACTTC
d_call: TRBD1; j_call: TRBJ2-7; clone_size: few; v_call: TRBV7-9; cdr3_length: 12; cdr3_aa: CATDRGLGEQYF; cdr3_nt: TGTGCCACCGACAGGGGGCTAGGTGAGCAGTACTTC
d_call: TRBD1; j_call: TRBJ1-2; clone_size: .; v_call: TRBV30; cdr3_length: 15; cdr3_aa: CAWAGTGRNIYGYTF; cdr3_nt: TGTGCCTGGGCCGGGACAGGCAGAAACATCTATGGCTACACCTTC
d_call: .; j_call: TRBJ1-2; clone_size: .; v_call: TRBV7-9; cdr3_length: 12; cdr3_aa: CASSLDMGGYTF; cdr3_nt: TGTGCCAGCAGCTTAGATATGGGCGGCTACACCTTC
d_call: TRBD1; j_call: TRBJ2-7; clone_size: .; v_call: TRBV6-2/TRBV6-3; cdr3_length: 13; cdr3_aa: CASRRTGGYEQYF; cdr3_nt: TGTGCCAGCAGGCGGACAGGGGGTTACGAGCAGTACTTC
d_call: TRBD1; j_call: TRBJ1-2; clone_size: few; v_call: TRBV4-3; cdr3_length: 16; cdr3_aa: CASSQEGRDRGKGYTF; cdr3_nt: TGCGCCAGCAGCCAAGAGGGCCGGGACAGGGGAAAGGGCTACACCTTC
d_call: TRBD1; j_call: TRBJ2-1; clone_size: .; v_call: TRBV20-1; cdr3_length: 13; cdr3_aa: CSAHRGTRNEQFF; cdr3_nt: TGCAGTGCCCACAGGGGGACGCGCAATGAGCAGTTCTTC
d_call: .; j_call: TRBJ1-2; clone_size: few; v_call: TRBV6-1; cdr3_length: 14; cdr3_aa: CASSDWGFGYGYTF; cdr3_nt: TGTGCCAGCAGTGATTGGGGGTTCGGCTATGGCTACACCTTC
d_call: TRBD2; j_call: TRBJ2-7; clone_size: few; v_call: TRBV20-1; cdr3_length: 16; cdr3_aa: CSARGGEGSHPYEQYF; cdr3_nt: TGCAGTGCTCGGGGAGGGGAGGGGTCCCACCCCTACGAGCAGTACTTC
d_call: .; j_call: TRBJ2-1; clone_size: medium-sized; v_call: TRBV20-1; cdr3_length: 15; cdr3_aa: CSARVPASPYNEQFF; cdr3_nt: TGCAGTGCTAGAGTACCAGCAAGCCCCTACAATGAGCAGTTCTTC
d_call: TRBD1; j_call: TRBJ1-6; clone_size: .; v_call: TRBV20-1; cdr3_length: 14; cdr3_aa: CSARPDRRNSPLHF; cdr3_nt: TGCAGTGCCAGGCCGGACAGGAGGAATTCACCCCTCCACTTT
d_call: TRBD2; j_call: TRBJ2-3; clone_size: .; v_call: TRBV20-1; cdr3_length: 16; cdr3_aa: CSAPKLAVGLLDTQYF; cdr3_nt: TGCAGTGCTCCCAAACTAGCGGTGGGTTTGTTGGATACGCAGTATTTT
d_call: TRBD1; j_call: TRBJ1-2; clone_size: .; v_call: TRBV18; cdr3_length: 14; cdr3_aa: CASSPGTAVYGYTF; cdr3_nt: TGTGCCAGCTCACCCGGGACAGCTGTCTATGGCTACACCTTC
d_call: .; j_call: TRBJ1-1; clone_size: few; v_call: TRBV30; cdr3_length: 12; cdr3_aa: CAWSVGGGEAFF; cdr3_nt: TGTGCCTGGAGTGTAGGGGGAGGTGAAGCTTTCTTT
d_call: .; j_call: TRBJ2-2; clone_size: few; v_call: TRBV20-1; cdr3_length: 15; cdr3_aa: CSARRVERGAGELFF; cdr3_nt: TGCAGTGCTAGACGAGTAGAACGTGGGGCCGGGGAGCTGTTTTTT
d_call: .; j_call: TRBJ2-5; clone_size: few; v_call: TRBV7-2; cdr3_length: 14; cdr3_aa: CASSLAFGRETQYF; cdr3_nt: TGTGCCAGCAGCTTAGCCTTTGGGAGGGAGACCCAGTACTTC
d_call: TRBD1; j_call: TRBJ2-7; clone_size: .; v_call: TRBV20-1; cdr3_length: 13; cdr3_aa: CSAVNRGGQGQYF; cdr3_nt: TGCAGTGCTGTTAACAGGGGTGGTCAGGGGCAGTACTTC
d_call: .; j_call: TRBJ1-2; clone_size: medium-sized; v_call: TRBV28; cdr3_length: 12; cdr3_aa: CASSWGGYGYTF; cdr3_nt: TGTGCCAGCAGTTGGGGGGGCTATGGCTACACCTTC